The following is a T cell receptor (beta chain) sequence with its context. The source of the sample is a study of blood T cell repertoires in COVID-19. V was clipped by 5 bases and J by 2 bases; unmatched bases: 5. The germline gives CDR1 KGHSH, CDR2 LQKENI. The CDR3 has 14 amino acids. Data came from immunoSEQ multiplex PCR; TCRdb stores just in-frame clones and leaves some out. Altogether 85,000 to 100,000 clones are present, roughly three quarters being singletons, with the ten largest covering 20% to 25%. J is TRBJ2-7 and V is TRBV18, with 8 positions matching TRBD1. The sample taken for sequencing was peripheral blood. The receptor's source is a human donor in a cohort sampled during active COVID-19. CDR3 sequence reads: CASSSTGATYEQYF. In DNA form, the CDR3 reads TGTGCCAGCTCATCGACAGGGGCTACCTACGAGCAGTACTTC.